This T cell receptor (beta chain) appears in the sequencing data of a study of blood T cells in healthy people across ages. V was cut by 5 bases and J by 6 bases, with 19 bases left in between. CDR1 is MNHNS and CDR2 is SASEGT in the germline V gene. The CDR3 loop spans 15 amino acids. This clonotype was counted a few times. Primers used in a second PCR of about 7 to 11 cycles were a sample-barcoded 5' primer and a J-beta primer mix. A single record per CDR3 protein comes from TCRdb applying MiXCR to the 5' RACE reads. The sample includes hundreds of thousands of distinct CDR3 sequences, approximately 43% of them seen just once. In each sample, at least 6 million PBMCs were isolated.

Sample: blood. The rearrangement joins TRBV6-1 to TRBJ1-2; possible D gene TRBD1, 5 bases. This receptor was identified in a woman in her sixties or seventies in good health. This chain's CDR3 is CASSIYEWGDDGYTF. The CDR3 DNA reads TGTGCCAGCAGTATATATGAGTGGGGCGATGATGGCTACACCTTC.